One sample yielded the 4 T cell receptor beta chains listed below, sequenced in a study of long-term antiretroviral therapy in people with HIV. They ran version v3.0 of the immunoSEQ assay at survey level. Produced via immunoSEQ multiplex PCR; TCRdb's table is partial and in-frame only. The sample gives 20,000 to 30,000 clones, around 84% of which show up once; about 5% is in the top ten. This specimen consisted of unsorted PBMCs, obtained 4.4 years after starting antiretroviral therapy. These receptors were obtained from a man younger than 45 with HIV.

The chain carries TRBV5-1 and TRBJ2-1, with 11 bases lining up with TRBD2. From germline, CDR1 is SGHRS and CDR2 YFSETQ. Trimming cost V 2 bases and J 5 bases; bases outside gene matches: 3. The CDR3 extends over 15 amino acids. The CDR3 bases are TGCGCCAGCAGCTTACCGGGACTAGCGGACAATGAGCAGTTCTTC. Translation: CASSLPGLADNEQFF.

In DNA, the CDR3 is TGTGCCAGCAGCGTAGCTGGGGAGCCGCAGTACTTC. Translating it yields CASSVAGEPQYF. The V gene is TRBV9, the J gene TRBJ2-7; TRBD2 might be the D (5 bases). V was pared by 0 bases and J by 9 bases, with 10 bases between. The CDR3 is made up of 12 amino acids. From germline, CDR1 is SGDLS and CDR2 YYNGEE.

The chain has TRBV4-3 and TRBJ2-3, with D unresolved. The CDR3 is 14 residues long. Trimming took 5 bases from V and 5 from J, leaving 14 bases between them. Germline lookup yields CDR1 LGHNA and CDR2 YSLEER. This chain's CDR3 is CASSSRSGIDTQYF. CDR3 DNA: TGCGCCAGCAGCTCAAGGTCTGGGATAGATACGCAGTATTTT.

The V and J genes are TRBV19 and TRBJ1-2, with unresolved D. The V end was cut by 3 bases, the J end by 4 bases, with 12 bases between. This CDR3 comprises 14 residues. Germline values: CDR1 LNHDA, CDR2 SQIVND (reference sequence). Here the CDR3 reads CASSIHSPSYGYTF. The CDR3 DNA reads as TGTGCCAGTAGTATCCACAGCCCTTCCTATGGCTACACCTTC.